Shown below are 26 T cell receptor beta chains from a single sample sequenced in a study of T-cell memory formation after mild COVID-19. TCRdb re-called the 5' RACE reads through MiXCR, storing one row per CDR3 protein. The sample lists roughly 310,000 distinct CDR3 sequences; more than 15% were seen once. Source material: PBMCs or a T cell subset sorted from them (not recorded which). These receptors were obtained from a man between 18 and 29 years old who had mild COVID-19 (a few samples of this study predate the infection). Cell type and time point are not known.

This clonotype was found a few times. The chain carries TRBV19 and TRBJ2-5; a possible D gene is TRBD2 (7 bases). Deletions cut 3 bases from V and 3 bases from J, with 11 bases between. The CDR3 totals 14 residues. Germline values: CDR1 LNHDA, CDR2 SQIVND (reference sequence). The DNA for the CDR3 is TGTGCCAGTAGTATTGGCGGGGGCGAAGAGACCCAGTACTTC. Protein product: CASSIGGGEETQYF.

This chain joins TRBV28 and TRBJ1-1; TRBD1 aligns across 9 bases. J lost 1 base, V lost 5 bases, and 8 bases had no gene match. The CDR3 is 16 amino acids. Germline V gives CDR1 MDHEN, CDR2 SYDVKM. CDR3 region: CASSLPTGGANTEAFF. The CDR3 coding sequence is TGTGCCAGCAGTCTCCCGACAGGGGGGGCGAACACTGAAGCTTTCTTT.

This clonotype has more than one count but fewer than ten. The chain combines TRBV12-3 or TRBV12-4 with TRBJ1-2; 9 nucleotides agree with TRBD1. After removal of 3 bases from V and 4 bases from J, the junction contained 6 bases not matched to a gene. CDR3 size: 15 residues. CDR3 coding DNA: TGTGCCAGCAGTTTGGGGACAGGGTACGGCTATGGCTACACCTTC. Its translation: CASSLGTGYGYGYTF.

The sample holds many counts of this clonotype. This chain joins TRBV6-2 or TRBV6-3 and TRBJ2-7; D not resolved. The germline V and J ends were trimmed by 0 bases and 7 bases, with 16 bases remaining between them. The CDR3 runs 15 residues. CDR1 and CDR2 (germline): MNHEY, SVGEGT. The DNA of the CDR3 is TGTGCCAGCAGTTACTCTCCGGCCGACCCTCAGGAGCAGTACTTC. This gives the protein CASSYSPADPQEQYF.

CDR3 bases: TGTGCCAGCAGCCCCGACCCGGGACAAAACACCGGGGAGCTGTTTTTT. Translation gives CASSPDPGQNTGELFF. This chain links TRBV7-9 with TRBJ2-2, with D possibly being TRBD1 (6 bases). From germline, CDR1 is SEHNR and CDR2 FQNEAQ (reference sequence). The CDR3 runs 16 residues. Between the trimmed V and J ends, which lost 5 bases and 2 bases, there was a span of 15 bases.

The chain joins TRBV6-1 to TRBJ2-7, with TRBD1 identical over 9 bases. Germline values: CDR1 MNHNS, CDR2 SASEGT. Losses at the gene ends were 1 base for V and 5 bases for J; bases not matched to a gene: 6. The CDR3 is made up of 15 amino acids. This CDR3 is CASSEGTGVWDEQYV. CDR3 nucleotides: TGTGCCAGCAGTGAAGGGACAGGGGTTTGGGACGAGCAGTACGTC.

This clonotype was observed many times. V is TRBV7-2 and J is TRBJ1-4; D is unresolved. The germline CDR1 and CDR2 sequences are SGHTA and FQGNSA. The CDR3 has 15 amino acids. Trimming shortened V by 1 base and J by 0 bases, and 6 bases separated the two germline ends. The CDR3 coding sequence is TGTGCCAGCAGCTTAGGAAGGGCAACTAATGAAAAACTGTTTTTT. This codes for CASSLGRATNEKLFF.

This sequence joins TRBV12-3 or TRBV12-4 and TRBJ2-3; 9 bases match TRBD1. The CDR3 has 16 residues. With 5 bases clipped from V and 3 bases from J, the junction kept 9 bases outside the gene matches. The CDR3, as DNA: TGTGCCAGCAGTGGGGGACAGGGACGAGGGACAGATACGCAGTATTTT. Encoded protein: CASSGGQGRGTDTQYF.

This clonotype was counted between two and nine times. V gene TRBV11-2 combines with J gene TRBJ2-1; TRBD1 aligns across 9 bases. Germline V gives CDR1 SGHAT, CDR2 FQNNGV. The CDR3 totals 16 residues. After removal of 0 bases from V and 4 bases from J, the junction contained 4 bases not matched to a gene. CDR3 nucleotides: TGTGCCAGCAGCTTAGAAGACAGGGGGGCATACAATGAGCAGTTCTTC. Its protein product is CASSLEDRGAYNEQFF.

This clonotype was counted a few times. V and J are TRBV4-3 and TRBJ2-5; either TRBD1 or TRBD2 may fit D (5 bases each). The CDR3 has 12 residues. V lost 0 bases to trimming and J lost 7 bases, with 6 bases between them. CDR1 is LGHNA, CDR2 YSLEER, per germline. CDR3 loop: CASSQERGTQYF. In nucleotides, the CDR3 is TGCGCCAGCAGCCAAGAGAGGGGGACCCAGTACTTC.

The genes are TRBV9 and TRBJ2-3, with D hard to call. Between the trimmed V and J ends, which lost 0 bases and 6 bases, there was a span of 14 bases. Per germline, CDR1 SGDLS and CDR2 YYNGEE. This CDR3 comprises 15 residues. The DNA for the CDR3 is TGTGCCAGCAGCGTAGGGACGAACCTAGGGGATACGCAGTATTTT. Translating it yields CASSVGTNLGDTQYF.

This chain links TRBV20-1 with TRBJ1-1; D is ambiguous. V lost 4 bases and J 3 bases, leaving 15 bases between the germline ends. This CDR3 has 14 residues. Germline assignment: CDR1 DFQATT and CDR2 SNEGSKA (reference sequence). In DNA, the CDR3 is TGCAGTGCTACCGCCGGGTCTATGGACACTGAAGCTTTCTTT. Translated: CSATAGSMDTEAFF.

The chain combines TRBV12-3 or TRBV12-4 with TRBJ1-5, with D uncertain. Trimming removed 7 bases from V and 1 base from J, with 8 bases in between. The CDR3 is made up of 13 amino acids. The CDR3 loop is CASTRNSNQPQHF. CDR3 nucleotides: TGTGCCAGCACCCGCAACAGCAATCAGCCCCAGCATTTT.

The V gene is TRBV24-1, the J gene TRBJ2-3; 10 positions match TRBD1. Germline V lookup: CDR1 KGHDR, CDR2 SFDVKD. After removal of 4 bases from V and 11 bases from J, the junction contained 5 bases not matched to a gene. This CDR3 comprises 13 residues. The CDR3 DNA is TGTGCCACCAGTGACATCGGACAGGGGGAGCAGTATTTT. Translating it yields CATSDIGQGEQYF.

The chain links TRBV5-1 to TRBJ2-1; unclear D gene. This CDR3 spans 12 amino acids. The germline V gene encodes CDR1 SGHRS and CDR2 YFSETQ. Between the trimmed V and J ends, which lost 3 bases and 10 bases, there was a span of 11 bases. CDR3 sequence (DNA): TGCGCCAGCAGCTCCTCCGTGGGGGAGCAGTTCTTC. Protein sequence: CASSSSVGEQFF.

This clonotype was counted many times. This chain uses TRBV9 with TRBJ1-2; D gene ambiguous. Germline V gives CDR1 SGDLS, CDR2 YYNGEE. Trimming took 7 bases from V and 3 from J, leaving 13 bases between them. The CDR3 spans 13 residues. This CDR3 reads CASHRVGDYGYTF. The CDR3, as DNA: TGTGCCAGCCACCGTGTGGGAGACTATGGCTACACCTTC.

This clonotype was counted many times. The chain couples TRBV25-1 to TRBJ2-2; TRBD2 aligns across 8 bases. V shed 7 bases, J shed 2 bases, and the junction held 3 bases outside the gene matches. The length of the CDR3 is 14 residues. Germline-derived CDR1 and CDR2 are MGHDK and SYGVNS. CDR3 loop: CASTSGGNTGELFF. CDR3 nucleotide sequence: TGTGCCAGCACCAGCGGGGGAAACACCGGGGAGCTGTTTTTT. Using reference TRBV25-1 and TRBJ2-2 for the parts outside the CDR3, the full variable domain is EADIYQTPRYLVIGTGKKITLECSQTMGHDKMYWYQQDPGMELHLIHYSYGVNSTEKGDLSSESTVSRIRTEHFPLTLESARPSHTSQYLCASTSGGNTGELFFGEGSRLTVL.

Only a few counts were recorded for this clonotype. The chain links TRBV5-1 to TRBJ2-5; D is unclear. V was clipped by 4 bases and J by 1 base, with 8 bases between them. Germline V lookup: CDR1 SGHRS, CDR2 YFSETQ. This CDR3 has 13 residues. CDR3 loop: CASSNGPQETQYF. CDR3 DNA: TGCGCCAGCAGCAACGGGCCCCAAGAGACCCAGTACTTC.

With respect to this clonotype: The junction departs from the called germline gene at one end, perhaps through a read error. The chain has TRBV2 and TRBJ1-5; D call uncertain. Germline V lookup: CDR1 SNHLY, CDR2 FYNNEI. The CDR3 has 15 residues. The CDR3, as DNA: TGTGCCAGCAGTATCCAGAATCCTAGCAATCAGCCCCGGCATTTT. This gives the protein CASSIQNPSNQPRHF.

This clonotype was picked up one time. The rearrangement links TRBV2 to TRBJ1-1; maybe TRBD1 (6 bases). Germline V gives CDR1 SNHLY, CDR2 FYNNEI. The CDR3 runs to 14 residues. V lost 7 bases to trimming and J lost 4 bases, with 16 bases between them. CDR3: CASKILDRITEAFF. CDR3 DNA sequence: TGTGCCAGCAAAATCCTGGACAGAATCACTGAAGCTTTCTTT.

In this sample, this clonotype turned up a few times. This chain uses TRBV12-3 or TRBV12-4 with TRBJ2-7; the D call may be TRBD1 or TRBD2 (5 bases each). Trimming removed 4 bases at V and 4 bases at J, with 17 bases between. The CDR3 length is 15 residues. CDR3 loop: CASSSISSWGYEQYF. The CDR3 DNA follows: TGTGCCAGCAGTTCAATTAGTTCCTGGGGGTACGAGCAGTACTTC.

This clonotype showed up just a few times. The rearrangement links TRBV12-3 or TRBV12-4 to TRBJ1-5; no clear D. There are 14 residues in the CDR3. Trimming left V 4 bases short and J 6 bases short, with 13 bases between. This CDR3 is CASSWESRSQPQHF. For the CDR3, the DNA is TGTGCCAGCAGTTGGGAGAGTAGGAGTCAGCCCCAGCATTTT.

The rearrangement links TRBV24-1 to TRBJ2-1; D ambiguous. The CDR3 is 13 amino acids. V was cut by 3 bases and J by 10 bases, with 12 bases left in between. From germline, CDR1 is KGHDR and CDR2 SFDVKD. CDR3 bases: TGTGCCACCAGTGATGGGCCGGAATGGGAGCAGTTCTTC. Amino acids: CATSDGPEWEQFF.

This clonotype was found once. The V gene is TRBV20-1, the J gene TRBJ2-7; D tentatively fits TRBD1 or TRBD2 (5 bases each). V was trimmed by 4 bases and J by 2 bases, leaving 15 bases between them. Germline CDR1 is DFQATT and CDR2 is SNEGSKA (reference sequence). The CDR3 is 14 amino acids. The CDR3 is CSAKGREGPYEQYV. For the CDR3, the DNA is TGCAGTGCTAAGGGACGTGAGGGCCCCTACGAGCAGTACGTC.

In its sample, this clonotype was seen many times. The V and J genes are TRBV7-9 and TRBJ2-7; D ambiguous. The V gene lost 2 bases and the J gene lost 0 bases, with 8 bases spanning the gap. This CDR3 is 14 amino acids long. Germline lookup yields CDR1 SEHNR and CDR2 FQNEAQ (reference sequence). The CDR3 loop reads CASSLQSSSYEQYF. The DNA for the CDR3 is TGTGCCAGCAGCTTACAGAGTAGCTCCTACGAGCAGTACTTC.

The chain uses TRBV24-1 and TRBJ1-5; no firm D call. This CDR3 spans 12 amino acids. Germline-derived CDR1 and CDR2 are KGHDR and SFDVKD. The germline V and J ends were trimmed by 7 bases and 0 bases, with 3 bases remaining between them. The DNA of the CDR3 is TGTGCCACCAGCGATAGCAATCAGCCCCAGCATTTT. Its protein is CATSDSNQPQHF.